The clone carrying this T cell receptor beta chain was detected only a few times. Its antigen remains unidentified. The data derive from a study of identical twins. TCRdb reprocessed the 5' RACE reads with MiXCR, giving one entry per CDR3 protein. The sample includes hundreds of thousands of distinct CDR3 sequences, about 9.4% of them seen just once. Whole-study results and caveats: Zero-insertion results could be subject to partial confounding by invariant MAIT and iNKT cells. With abundant cord blood beta clonotypes, insertions were fewer; memory repertoires showed no such pattern.

Separately, the same data were catalogued under a study of yellow fever vaccine responses in identical twins.

Source material: PBMCs. The source is a woman aged 18-35 years in good health.

As DNA, the CDR3 is TGTGCCAGCAGCCATCCCGGTGGAGGGGGCTCCTACGAGCAGTACTTC. Translating it yields CASSHPGGGGSYEQYF. V and J are TRBV9 and TRBJ2-7; D assignment may be TRBD1 or TRBD2 (6 bases each). V was clipped by 4 bases and J by 0 bases, with 17 bases between them. The germline CDR1 and CDR2 sequences are SGDLS and YYNGEE. The CDR3 covers 16 residues.